The clone carrying this T cell receptor (beta chain) appeared a few times. The antigen is unknown. Only in-frame clones appear in the TCRdb table, and some are missing; sequencing was by immunoSEQ multiplex PCR. The sample has about 110,000 clones, about nine tenths seen once. The sample comes from a study of T cell responses to AZD1222 COVID-19 vaccine. General observations from the study: Within unmutated variant regions lay the reported targets of nearly half of spike-specific TCRs. Regions 160-218 and 743-854 dominated among vaccine-associated CD4 TCRs spanning spike.

The receptor comes from an adult in good health. The sequenced sample was peripheral blood, obtained on day 0 of AZD1222 vaccination.

CDR3 sequence (DNA): TGTGCCATCAGTGTCGACAACCCACAGGATACGCAGTATTTT. Residues: CAISVDNPQDTQYF. The chain combines TRBV10-3 with TRBJ2-3; D unresolved. Germline-derived CDR1 and CDR2 are ENHRY and SYGVKD. Deletions cut 4 bases from V and 6 bases from J, with 14 bases between. This CDR3 has 14 amino acids.